A single sample gave rise to the 31 T cell receptor beta chains below, sequenced in a study of blood T cells in healthy people across ages. A second PCR, run for about 7 to 11 cycles, used a sample-barcoded 5' primer plus a J-beta primer mix. Each CDR3 protein gets one entry after TCRdb re-called the 5' RACE reads with MiXCR. Here the sample spans around 650,000 distinct CDR3 sequences, 40% to 45% being singletons. Sample: blood. These receptors were taken from a man older than 75 in good health.

The gene calls are TRBV27 and TRBJ2-5, with 8 nucleotides matching TRBD2. This CDR3 has 21 amino acids. In germline, CDR1 is MNHEY, CDR2 SMNVEV (reference sequence). Losses at the gene ends were 1 base for V and 3 bases for J; bases not matched to a gene: 22. CDR3 residues: CASSLFPPRRPPGRAKETQYF. The CDR3 DNA reads as TGTGCCAGCAGTTTATTCCCCCCGCGAAGGCCCCCCGGGAGGGCCAAAGAGACCCAGTACTTC.

This sequence joins TRBV7-2 and TRBJ2-1; possible D gene TRBD2, 6 bases. The V end was cut by 5 bases, the J end by 7 bases, with 18 bases between. Germline lookup yields CDR1 SGHTA and CDR2 FQGNSA. This CDR3 spans 15 amino acids. The CDR3 reads CASSQGLPPLNEQFF. DNA of the CDR3: TGTGCCAGCAGCCAGGGACTCCCGCCCCTAAATGAGCAGTTCTTC.

This clonotype has only a few counts. The chain uses TRBV6-2 or TRBV6-3 and TRBJ2-7, with D possibly being TRBD1 or TRBD2 (6 bases each). This CDR3 is 15 amino acids long. The V and J ends lost 6 bases and 3 bases respectively, with 18 bases between them. From germline, CDR1 is MNHEY and CDR2 SVGEGT. This chain's CDR3 is CASRPPTGGNYEQYF. Written as DNA, the CDR3 is TGTGCCAGCAGGCCTCCAACCGGGGGCAACTACGAGCAGTACTTC.

In its sample, this clonotype was seen a few times. The genes are TRBV6-2 or TRBV6-3 and TRBJ2-6; TRBD2 might be the D (5 bases). CDR1 and CDR2 from the germline V gene are MNHEY and SVGEGT. This CDR3 has 15 residues. The V and J ends lost 8 bases and 0 bases respectively, with 11 bases between them. The chain's CDR3 is CASYRGGSGANVLTF. The CDR3 bases are TGTGCCAGCTACAGAGGAGGCTCTGGGGCCAACGTCCTGACTTTC.

The chain links TRBV7-2 to TRBJ2-5; 7 bases agree with TRBD2. The trim removed 1 base at V and 4 bases at J, leaving 3 bases unmatched. Germline CDR1 and CDR2: SGHTA and FQGNSA. The CDR3 runs to 14 residues. Here the CDR3 DNA reads TGTGCCAGCAGCTTAGGACTAGCACCAGAGACCCAGTACTTC. This encodes CASSLGLAPETQYF.

This clonotype turned up a few times. The V gene is TRBV6-1, the J gene TRBJ1-1, with TRBD1 matching over 9 bases. Germline lookup yields CDR1 MNHNS and CDR2 SASEGT. This CDR3 comprises 16 residues. Trimming removed 6 bases from V and 0 bases from J; junction bases left unmatched: 8. The CDR3 spells CASRQGTGTMNTEAFF. CDR3 sequence (DNA): TGTGCCAGCAGACAAGGGACAGGGACCATGAACACTGAAGCTTTCTTT.

The chain recombines TRBV7-9 with TRBJ2-3; D might be TRBD1 (5 bases). Trimming left V 1 base short and J 0 bases short, with 14 bases between. Looked up from germline, CDR1 is SEHNR and CDR2 is FQNEAQ (reference sequence). The CDR3 is 17 amino acids. Written as DNA, the CDR3 is TGTGCCAGCAGCTTAGGGTTACAGGTTTCTAGCACAGATACGCAGTATTTT. It translates to CASSLGLQVSSTDTQYF. The whole variable domain, remainder taken from reference TRBV7-9 and TRBJ2-3, is DTGVSQNPRHKITKRGQNVTFRCDPISEHNRLYWYRQTLGQGPEFLTYFQNEAQLEKSRLLSDRFSAERPKGSFSTLEIQRTEQGDSAMYLCASSLGLQVSSTDTQYFGPGTRLTVL.

This clonotype was observed many times. This chain joins TRBV20-1 and TRBJ2-7; 7 nucleotides agree with TRBD1. The trim removed 0 bases at V and 4 bases at J, leaving 12 bases unmatched. There are 16 residues in the CDR3. Germline V gene data show CDR1 as DFQATT and CDR2 as SNEGSKA (reference sequence). CDR3 sequence (DNA): TGCAGTGCTAGAGATCTTGACAGGGCCATCAAGTACGAGCAGTACTTC. Residues: CSARDLDRAIKYEQYF.

In this sample, this clonotype turned up a few times. The chain links TRBV7-2 to TRBJ2-1; 8 positions agree with TRBD2. This CDR3 contains 12 residues. The junction had 7 bases not matched to a gene; V was cut back by 5 bases and J by 13 bases. Germline V CDR1 and CDR2: SGHTA, FQGNSA. The CDR3 protein is CASSLTGLEQFF. As DNA, the CDR3 is TGTGCCAGCAGCCTGACGGGACTAGAACAGTTCTTC.

The chain recombines TRBV9 with TRBJ2-1, with D perhaps matching TRBD1 or TRBD2 (6 bases each). V was shortened by 4 bases and J by 4 bases, with 15 bases between the two germline ends. Germline V gene sequence: CDR1 SGDLS, CDR2 YYNGEE. CDR3 length: 15 amino acids. Here the CDR3 reads CASSPRDTGYNEQFF. The CDR3 bases are TGTGCCAGCAGCCCGCGGGACACCGGGTACAATGAGCAGTTCTTC.

The rearrangement links TRBV14 to TRBJ2-5; D remains unclear. The ends were cut back, 1 base at V and 5 bases at J, with 8 bases in the middle. CDR1 and CDR2 (germline): SGHDN, FVKESK. The CDR3 covers 13 residues. Here the CDR3 DNA reads TGTGCCAGCAGCCAAGTTCTCCCGGAGACCCAGTACTTC. Amino acids: CASSQVLPETQYF.

Turning to this clonotype: Possible read error: a much larger clone is one base away. The chain joins TRBV6-2 or TRBV6-3 to TRBJ2-7; D is perhaps TRBD1 (5 bases). The CDR3 spans 13 residues. Germline values: CDR1 MNHEY, CDR2 SVGEGT. CDR3 coding DNA: TGTGCCAGCAGTTACGACAGATACTACGAGCGGTACTTC. Translating it yields CASSYDRYYERYF.

V gene TRBV10-2 combines with J gene TRBJ2-5; 8 bases match TRBD2. V lost 11 bases and J lost 4; bases outside the gene matches: 9. CDR1 and CDR2 from the germline V gene are WSHSY and SAAADI. CDR3 length equals 13 residues. The CDR3, as DNA: TGCGCCTGCGGGGTGGGACTAGTAGAGACCCAGTACTTC. The encoded protein is CACGVGLVETQYF.

The chain links TRBV7-9 to TRBJ1-4, with D hard to call. V was trimmed by 5 bases and J by 3 bases, leaving 7 bases between them. This CDR3 comprises 13 residues. The germline gives CDR1 SEHNR, CDR2 FQNEAQ (reference sequence). The CDR3 sequence: CASSPPSNEKLFF. CDR3 bases: TGTGCCAGCAGCCCACCGTCTAATGAAAAACTGTTTTTT. Looking up the rest from reference TRBV7-9 and TRBJ1-4 gives the full variable domain: DTGVSQNPRHKITKRGQNVTFRCDPISEHNRLYWYRQTLGQGPEFLTYFQNEAQLEKSRLLSDRFSAERPKGSFSTLEIQRTEQGDSAMYLCASSPPSNEKLFFGSGTQLSVL.

This clonotype was detected many times. This chain uses TRBV29-1 with TRBJ2-1, with 10 bases aligning to TRBD1. Unmatched junction bases numbered 3, after V lost 6 bases and J lost 4 bases. The germline gives CDR1 SQVTM, CDR2 ANQGSEA. The CDR3 runs 13 residues. The CDR3 region is CSVGQGSYNEQFF. The CDR3, as DNA: TGCAGCGTGGGACAGGGGTCTTACAATGAGCAGTTCTTC.

In the case of this clonotype: Relative to the germline gene, one junction end is altered; a read error may explain this. This chain joins TRBV12-5 and TRBJ2-3, with D possibly called TRBD1 or TRBD2 (6 bases each). The CDR3 sequence is 14 residues long. Germline V gives CDR1 LGHNT, CDR2 FRNRAP. CDR3 amino acids: CASGGVGGTDMQYF. The CDR3 DNA sequence: TGTGCTAGTGGTGGGGTGGGGGGCACAGATATGCAGTATTTT.

In the case of this clonotype: A much larger clonotype is one base distant, so this may be a read error. The CDR3 sequence: CSARTGDNDEQYF. DNA for the CDR3: TGCAGCGCCCGGACAGGGGACAACGACGAGCAGTACTTC. The V gene is TRBV29-1, the J gene TRBJ2-7; TRBD1 matches at 9 bases. From germline, CDR1 is SQVTM and CDR2 ANQGSEA. V dropped 7 bases and J dropped 5; count of bases not matched to a gene: 9. CDR3 length: 13 residues.

This clonotype was seen only a few times. The chain combines TRBV7-6 with TRBJ2-4; D is possibly TRBD1 or TRBD2 (5 bases each). The end of the DNA fits TRBJ2-7 better, so the J call may be wrong. The CDR3 is 15 amino acids. Germline V CDR1 and CDR2: SGHVS, FNYEAQ. The CDR3 nucleotides read TGTGCCAGCAGCCCCTTAGAGGGGAGTGGCTACGAGCAGTACTTC. Amino acids: CASSPLEGSGYEQYF.

This clonotype was observed a handful of times. The rearrangement joins TRBV5-1 to TRBJ1-2; D ambiguous. This CDR3 contains 14 residues. The V gene's germline CDR1 is SGHRS and CDR2 YFSETQ. Trimming removed 0 bases from V and 5 bases from J, with 11 bases in between. CDR3 coding DNA: TGCGCCAGCAGCTTGGGAGGGTCGGAGTATGGCTACACCTTC. Translating gives CASSLGGSEYGYTF.

V usage is TRBV14 and J usage is TRBJ1-1; perhaps TRBD1 as D (6 bases). The CDR3 length is 16 residues. V lost 3 bases, J lost 0 bases, and 14 bases lay in between. CDR1 is SGHDN and CDR2 is FVKESK in the germline V gene. CDR3 sequence reads: CASSQGTRLMNTEAFF. CDR3 bases: TGTGCCAGCAGCCAGGGGACACGATTAATGAACACTGAAGCTTTCTTT.

This clonotype was found many times. The chain combines TRBV7-2 with TRBJ2-7; TRBD2 aligns across 7 bases. This CDR3 is built from 15 residues. Germline trimming cut 2 bases from V and 2 bases from J; bases unmatched to any gene: 6. Germline loops: CDR1 SGHTA, CDR2 FQGNSA. This CDR3 is CASSLYGGGAYEQYF. The CDR3, as DNA: TGTGCCAGCAGCTTATATGGGGGAGGGGCCTACGAGCAGTACTTC.

There are many counts of this clonotype. The chain has TRBV7-8 and TRBJ2-7; 7 positions agree with TRBD1. The germline V gene encodes CDR1 SGHVS and CDR2 FQNEAQ. V lost 5 bases to trimming and J lost 0 bases; unmatched junction nucleotides: 7. This CDR3 has 15 residues. The CDR3 bases are TGTGCCAGCAGCCCCAGGACAGGTTCCTCCTACGAGCAGTACTTC. It yields the protein CASSPRTGSSYEQYF. Full variable domain (remainder filled in from reference TRBV7-8 and TRBJ2-7): GAGVSQSPRYKVAKRGQDVALRCDPISGHVSLFWYQQALGQGPEFLTYFQNEAQLDKSGLPSDRFFAERPEGSVSTLKIQRTQQEDSAVYLCASSPRTGSSYEQYFGPGTRLTVT.

The genes are TRBV21-1 and TRBJ2-3; the table names TRBD2, a call not compared with the DNA. TRBV21-1 is a recognized pseudogene. The CDR3 sequence is 17 residues long. The CDR3 coding sequence is TGTGCCAGCAGCAAAAGGACTAGCGGGAGCGGAGAGGATACGCAGTATTTT. Its protein is CASSKRTSGSGEDTQYF.

The chain employs TRBV6-2 or TRBV6-3 and TRBJ2-3, with TRBD2 matching 8 bases. V dropped 2 bases and J dropped 1; count of bases not matched to a gene: 2. The CDR3 spans 15 residues. Looked up from germline, CDR1 is MNHEY and CDR2 is SVGEGT. CDR3 residues: CASSYQTSGTDTQYF. The CDR3 coding sequence is TGTGCCAGCAGTTACCAGACTAGCGGCACAGATACGCAGTATTTT.

This clonotype has a count of ten or more. The chain is built from TRBV6-2 or TRBV6-3 and TRBJ2-7, with no clear D. Trimming cost V 0 bases and J 4 bases, with 4 bases left between them. The CDR3 length is 12 residues. Per the germline V gene, CDR1 is MNHEY and CDR2 is SVGEGT. The CDR3 DNA sequence: TGTGCCAGCAGTTACTCGTGGTACGAGCAGTACTTC. It codes for CASSYSWYEQYF.

This clonotype was seen ten or more times. The chain is built from TRBV20-1 and TRBJ1-1, with 8 bases lining up with TRBD1. Germline assignment: CDR1 DFQATT and CDR2 SNEGSKA (reference sequence). The ends lost 0 bases at V and 0 bases at J; junction bases unmatched: 9. The CDR3 loop spans 17 amino acids. The CDR3 region has the DNA TGCAGTGCTAGAGATTTGTCAGGGGGCTTCATGAACACTGAAGCTTTCTTT. Translation gives CSARDLSGGFMNTEAFF.

As to this clonotype: One base away lies a much larger clone, so this may be a sequencing read error. The rearrangement links TRBV29-1 to TRBJ2-3, with TRBD2 identical over 12 bases. The V gene's germline CDR1 is SQVTM and CDR2 ANQGSEA. The J segment lost 0 bases and the V segment lost 6 bases, leaving 7 bases of the junction unmatched. The CDR3 covers 16 residues. This chain's CDR3 is CSVAATSGRSTDTQYF. As DNA, the CDR3 is TGCAGCGTGGCGGCAACTAGCGGGAGGAGCACAGATACGCAGTATTTT.

Notes on this clonotype: A much more abundant neighbour one base away suggests this may be a read error. Here the CDR3 reads CSVAGTGGHYEQYF. The CDR3 region has the DNA TGCAGCGTTGCGGGGACAGGGGGACACTACGAGCAGTACTTC. This chain joins TRBV29-1 and TRBJ2-5; 11 bases match TRBD1. The DNA end lines up better with TRBJ2-7; the J call may be wrong. CDR1 is SQVTM, CDR2 ANQGSEA, per germline. The CDR3 is made up of 14 amino acids.

This clonotype has more than one count but fewer than ten. V and J are TRBV7-8 and TRBJ2-3; weak D call: TRBD2 (7 bases). The germline gives CDR1 SGHVS, CDR2 FQNEAQ. With 5 bases removed from V and 0 bases from J, the gap between germline ends came to 27 bases. This CDR3 region has 20 residues. The CDR3 DNA reads as TGTGCCAGCAGCCCAGTAATAGGGGGGGGCTACCCGTCTAGCACAGATACGCAGTATTTT. Translation: CASSPVIGGGYPSSTDTQYF.

The rearrangement uses TRBV27 and TRBJ2-3; 11 bases match TRBD2. The length of the CDR3 is 14 residues. Trimming removed 4 bases from V and 5 bases from J; junction bases left unmatched: 2. CDR1 and CDR2 (germline): MNHEY, SMNVEV (reference sequence). The CDR3 sequence: CASSSGLAGDTQYF. CDR3 sequence (DNA): TGTGCCAGCAGTTCCGGACTAGCGGGAGATACGCAGTATTTT.

This chain uses TRBV10-2 with TRBJ1-3; D is uncertain. Trimming took off 0 bases at V and 0 bases at J, with 9 bases between the two ends. Germline CDR1 and CDR2: WSHSY and SAAADI. The CDR3 is 16 amino acids. DNA of the CDR3: TGCGCCAGCAGTGAGTCGACCGTTAGCTCTGGAAACACCATATATTTT. Protein product: CASSESTVSSGNTIYF.